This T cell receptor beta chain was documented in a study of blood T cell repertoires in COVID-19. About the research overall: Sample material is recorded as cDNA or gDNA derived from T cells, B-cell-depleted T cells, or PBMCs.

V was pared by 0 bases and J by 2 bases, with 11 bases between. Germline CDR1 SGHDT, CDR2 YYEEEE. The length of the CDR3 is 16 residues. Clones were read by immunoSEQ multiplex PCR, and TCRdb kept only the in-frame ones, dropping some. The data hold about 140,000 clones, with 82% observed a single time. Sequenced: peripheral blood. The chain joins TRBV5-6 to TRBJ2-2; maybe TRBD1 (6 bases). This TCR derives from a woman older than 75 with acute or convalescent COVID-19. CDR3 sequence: CASSLVTGRNTGELFF. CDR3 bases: TGTGCCAGCAGCTTGGTGACAGGAAGAAACACCGGGGAGCTGTTTTTT.